Below, one TCR beta chain is given with its context. Germline V gene data show CDR1 as LNHDA and CDR2 as SQIVND (reference sequence). The CDR3 covers 14 residues. The data originate from a study of CD8 T cells in cerebrospinal fluid in Alzheimer's disease. TCRdb reprocessed the 10x single-cell sequencing reads and keeps a single row for each CDR3 protein, giving no DNA. Its clone listing holds about 1,100 distinct CDR3 sequences. The receptor comes from a human donor in good health. The chain carries TRBV19 and TRBJ1-1. Sequenced material: cerebrospinal fluid. The CDR3 here is CASSNRGGNTEAFF.